These 17 T cell receptor beta chains came from one sample sequenced in a study of cytomegalovirus exposure and HLA in healthy donors. Primers: 60 Vbeta forward and 13 Jbeta reverse. The assay was immunoSEQ multiplex PCR, and TCRdb's table has in-frame clones only and misses some. The repertoire holds 150,000 to 200,000 clones, with around 90% as singletons. Material: PBMCs. These receptors all come from a young woman in good health and CMV-seronegative.

The chain has TRBV29-1 and TRBJ2-3; the match to TRBD2 covers 12 bases. In germline, CDR1 is SQVTM, CDR2 ANQGSEA. After removal of 6 bases from V and 2 bases from J, the junction contained 6 bases not matched to a gene. CDR3 length: 15 amino acids. The DNA for the CDR3 is TGCAGCGTCGGGACTAGCGGGCCTTACACAGATACGCAGTATTTT. It codes for CSVGTSGPYTDTQYF.

The gene calls are TRBV7-9 and TRBJ1-2; D is undetermined. This CDR3 comprises 14 residues. Germline values: CDR1 SEHNR, CDR2 FQNEAQ (reference sequence). With 1 base removed from V and 3 bases from J, the gap between germline ends came to 9 bases. The DNA for the CDR3 is TGTGCCAGCAGCTTAGAAAGTGCGGACTATGGCTACACCTTC. This encodes CASSLESADYGYTF. Using reference TRBV7-9 and TRBJ1-2 for the parts outside the CDR3, the full variable domain is DTGVSQNPRHKITKRGQNVTFRCDPISEHNRLYWYRQTLGQGPEFLTYFQNEAQLEKSRLLSDRFSAERPKGSFSTLEIQRTEQGDSAMYLCASSLESADYGYTFGSGTRLTVV.

Concerning this clone itself: In this CDR3 the conserved last residue, phenylalanine or tryptophan, is missing, so a read error is likely. The rearrangement uses TRBV6-5 and TRBJ2-7; 11 bases are a match to TRBD1. Germline loops: CDR1 MNHEY, CDR2 SVGAGI. The CDR3 has 15 residues. V shed 2 bases and J 3 bases; nucleotides not matched to a gene: 3. CDR3 amino acids: CASSYRGTGGYEQYL. The CDR3 DNA is TGTGCCAGCAGTTACAGGGGGACAGGGGGCTACGAGCAGTACCTC.

V and J are TRBV7-9 and TRBJ1-5; D might be TRBD1 (6 bases). Germline-derived CDR1 and CDR2 are SEHNR and FQNEAQ (reference sequence). V was trimmed by 4 bases and J by 7 bases, leaving 11 bases between them. This CDR3 contains 13 residues. Here the CDR3 reads CASSSTGSQPQHF. CDR3 coding DNA: TGTGCCAGCAGCTCGACAGGCAGCCAGCCCCAGCATTTT.

The gene calls are TRBV5-6 and TRBJ2-1; D perhaps matches TRBD2 (6 bases). CDR3 length: 18 residues. Germline assignment: CDR1 SGHDT and CDR2 YYEEEE. V lost 4 bases, J lost 3 bases, and 23 bases lay in between. The chain's CDR3 is CASSRPPGQGGFYNEQFF. The CDR3 nucleotides read TGTGCCAGCAGCCGCCCACCCGGGCAGGGAGGTTTCTACAATGAGCAGTTCTTC. The complete variable domain, with remaining parts taken from reference TRBV5-6 and TRBJ2-1, reads DAGVTQSPTHLIKTRGQQVTLRCSPKSGHDTVSWYQQALGQGPQFIFQYYEEEERQRGNFPDRFSGHQFPNYSSELNVNALLLGDSALYLCASSRPPGQGGFYNEQFFGPGTRLTVL.

The chain combines TRBV6-1 with TRBJ2-7; 7 bases line up with TRBD2. With V trimmed by 5 bases and J by 0 bases, 7 bases remained unmatched. CDR3 length: 15 amino acids. Germline V gene lookup returns CDR1 MNHNS and CDR2 SASEGT. CDR3 in DNA: TGTGCCAGCAGTACAGCGGGGAGCAGCTCCTACGAGCAGTACTTC. Protein sequence: CASSTAGSSSYEQYF.

The rearrangement links TRBV7-9 to TRBJ2-1; 10 positions agree with TRBD1. With V trimmed by 5 bases and J by 4 bases, 2 bases remained unmatched. The CDR3 has 14 amino acids. In germline, CDR1 is SEHNR, CDR2 FQNEAQ (reference sequence). The CDR3 loop reads CASSRQGAYNEQFF. CDR3 coding DNA: TGTGCCAGCAGCCGACAGGGGGCATACAATGAGCAGTTCTTC.

This rearrangement joins TRBV11-3 to TRBJ2-1; 8 positions agree with TRBD1. Per germline, CDR1 SGHNT and CDR2 YENEEA. The trim removed 4 bases at V and 4 bases at J, leaving 3 bases unmatched. There are 14 residues in the CDR3. Here the CDR3 DNA reads TGTGCCAGCAGCTCCGGACAGGGATACAATGAGCAGTTCTTC. Its protein product is CASSSGQGYNEQFF.

This clone has just a few counts. The chain uses TRBV6-6 and TRBJ1-6, with TRBD1 identical over 8 bases. The CDR3 extends over 15 amino acids. With V trimmed by 7 bases and J by 5 bases, 7 bases remained unmatched. Germline loops: CDR1 MNHNY, CDR2 SVGAGI (reference sequence). The CDR3 loop is CASKTGANDNSPLHF. The CDR3 DNA follows: TGTGCCAGCAAGACAGGGGCGAACGATAATTCACCCCTCCACTTT.

CDR3 region: CAWSPKRFSGNTIYF. CDR3 bases: TGTGCCTGGAGTCCCAAACGGTTCTCTGGAAACACCATATATTTT. The chain uses TRBV30 and TRBJ1-3; D is unclear. Looked up from germline, CDR1 is GTSNPN and CDR2 is SVGIG (reference sequence). The V end was cut by 2 bases, the J end by 0 bases, with 11 bases between. The CDR3 extends over 15 amino acids.

This clone is a singleton in its sample. The chain recombines TRBV5-1 with TRBJ2-1; no reliable D call. Trimming left V 5 bases short and J 9 bases short, with 18 bases between. The CDR3 runs to 14 residues. Germline V gives CDR1 SGHRS, CDR2 YFSETQ. CDR3 amino acids: CASSPGATISEQFF. CDR3 nucleotide sequence: TGCGCCAGCAGTCCCGGAGCGACCATCAGTGAGCAGTTCTTC.

This clone was observed once. Other DNA sequences in the sample encode the same CDR3. V is TRBV28 and J is TRBJ1-2; 8 bases match TRBD1. CDR1 and CDR2 (germline): MDHEN, SYDVKM. The CDR3 is made up of 15 amino acids. V lost 6 bases to trimming and J lost 2 bases; unmatched junction nucleotides: 8. The DNA for the CDR3 is TGTGCCAGCAGCCCCGTCGGACAGGGAAACTATGGCTACACCTTC. Translated: CASSPVGQGNYGYTF.

The CDR3 DNA sequence: TGTGCCAGCTCACCAGATCCGGGACAGGGTTACCCGGGGGCTGAAGCTTTCTTT. This encodes CASSPDPGQGYPGAEAFF. The rearrangement links TRBV18 to TRBJ1-1, with TRBD1 identical over 9 bases. After removal of 2 bases from V and 6 bases from J, the junction contained 16 bases not matched to a gene. The CDR3 covers 18 residues. Per the germline V gene, CDR1 is KGHSH and CDR2 is LQKENI. Looking up the rest from reference TRBV18 and TRBJ1-1 gives the full variable domain: NAGVMQNPRHLVRRRGQEARLRCSPMKGHSHVYWYRQLPEEGLKFMVYLQKENIIDESGMPKERFSAEFPKEGPSILRIQQVVRGDSAAYFCASSPDPGQGYPGAEAFFGQGTRLTVV.

This rearrangement joins TRBV29-1 to TRBJ1-2, with D possibly being TRBD1 (5 bases). CDR1 and CDR2 (germline): SQVTM, ANQGSEA. V was clipped by 6 bases and J by 5 bases, with 10 bases between them. The CDR3 covers 11 residues. CDR3 nucleotide sequence: TGCAGCGTACGGGGGAGGTATGGCTACACCTTC. As protein: CSVRGRYGYTF.

The gene calls are TRBV7-2 and TRBJ2-7; 8 bases fit TRBD2. The CDR3 has 13 residues. Germline loops: CDR1 SGHTA, CDR2 FQGNSA. The ends lost 5 bases at V and 12 bases at J; junction bases unmatched: 12. The CDR3 coding sequence is TGTGCCAGCAGCCAAAGGGGCGAGCGGGAGACGTACTTC. Residues: CASSQRGERETYF.

CDR3 DNA: TGCGCCAGCAGCTTGGAAGGACAGGGAGGCAATGAGCAGTTCTTC. This sequence encodes CASSLEGQGGNEQFF. The chain employs TRBV5-1 and TRBJ2-1, with 8 bases fitting TRBD1. The CDR3 runs to 15 residues. CDR1 and CDR2 (germline): SGHRS, YFSETQ. Germline trimming cut 0 bases from V and 6 bases from J; bases unmatched to any gene: 5.

The chain joins TRBV29-1 to TRBJ1-4, with D perhaps TRBD1 (6 bases). Germline V CDR1 and CDR2: SQVTM, ANQGSEA. This CDR3 has 13 amino acids. V was clipped by 5 bases and J by 7 bases, with 14 bases between them. DNA of the CDR3: TGCAGCGTTATAGGTCAGGGGAGTGAAAAACTGTTTTTT. It is translated as CSVIGQGSEKLFF.